This T cell receptor beta chain emerged from a study of T cells after yellow fever vaccination. Points from the study as a whole: After the booster, approximately 95% of CD4 and roughly nine tenths of CD8 primary-response clones were re-detected.

Template switching with 5'RACE generated the TCR cDNA and added a universal primer site and UMIs. In TCRdb, the 5' RACE reads were re-called with MiXCR into one record per CDR3 protein. This table has a few hundred thousand distinct CDR3 sequences, roughly 8.4% appearing once. This clonotype has only a few counts. Antigen: not known. The germline V gene encodes CDR1 LNHNV and CDR2 YYDKDF (reference sequence). Trimming at V came to 0 bases and at J to 2 bases, leaving 3 bases not matched to a gene. This CDR3 has 15 residues. This chain joins TRBV15 and TRBJ2-7; 8 nucleotides match TRBD2. This clonotype originated in a man between 18 and 29 years old who received the YFV17D yellow fever vaccine. The sequenced sample was PBMCs, obtained about 41 days after the first yellow fever vaccination. CDR3 bases: TGTGCCACCAGCAGAGATGGCGGGGGGACCTACGAGCAGTACTTC. The encoded protein is CATSRDGGGTYEQYF.